A single TCR beta chain is shown here with its context. Germline V gives CDR1 SGHTA, CDR2 FQGNSA. The CDR3 contains 14 residues. With 5 bases clipped from V and 7 bases from J, the junction kept 8 bases outside the gene matches. Repertoires were generated with immunoSEQ multiplex PCR, while TCRdb's copy carries only in-frame clones and drops some. The profile covers some 48,000 clones, with 80% to 95% appearing a single time and 3% to 4% taken by the ten largest. These data are taken from a study of technical replicates of blood from a handful of donors. The clonotype comes from a human donor in good health. Some clones in this sample may be carry-over from other donors' samples. The chain employs TRBV7-2 and TRBJ1-1; 9 bases agree with TRBD1. Sequences were obtained from PBMCs. CDR3 region: CASSLQGARGEAFF. CDR3 DNA sequence: TGTGCCAGCAGCCTACAGGGGGCGCGAGGTGAAGCTTTCTTT.